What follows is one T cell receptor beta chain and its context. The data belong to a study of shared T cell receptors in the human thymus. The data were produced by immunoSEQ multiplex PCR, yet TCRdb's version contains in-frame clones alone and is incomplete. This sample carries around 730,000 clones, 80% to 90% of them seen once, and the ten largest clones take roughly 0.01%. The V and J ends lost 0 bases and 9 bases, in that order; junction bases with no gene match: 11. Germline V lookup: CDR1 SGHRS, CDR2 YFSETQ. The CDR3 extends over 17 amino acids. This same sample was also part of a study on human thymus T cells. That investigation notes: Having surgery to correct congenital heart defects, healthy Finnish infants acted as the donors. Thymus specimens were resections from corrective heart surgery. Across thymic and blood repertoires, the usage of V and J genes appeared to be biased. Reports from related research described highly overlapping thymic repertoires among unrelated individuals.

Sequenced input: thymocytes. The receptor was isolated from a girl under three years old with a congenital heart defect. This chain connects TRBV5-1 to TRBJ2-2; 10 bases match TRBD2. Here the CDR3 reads CASSLGWKRGGLRELFF. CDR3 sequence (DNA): TGCGCCAGCAGCTTGGGTTGGAAGCGGGGGGGCCTCCGGGAGCTGTTTTTT.